Presented here are 28 T cell receptor beta chains from one specimen sequenced in a study of shared clonotypes between healthy human individuals. Data came from immunoSEQ multiplex PCR; TCRdb stores just in-frame clones and leaves some out. This table holds approximately 500,000 clones, about 96% found once. The material sequenced was naive CD4+ T cells sorted from blood. Noted subset: CD45RA+ positively selected. The receptors here all came from a woman aged 25 to 39 in good health.

The chain recombines TRBV7-8 with TRBJ2-7; 14 bases match TRBD2. V was clipped by 2 bases and J by 1 base; unmatched bases: 16. The CDR3 length is 21 residues. Germline V gene data show CDR1 as SGHVS and CDR2 as FQNEAQ. CDR3 nucleotide sequence: TGTGCCAGCAGCTTACTCGATACCGTCCCGGGACTAGCGGGAGCGTCCTACGAGCAGTACTTC. Its translation is CASSLLDTVPGLAGASYEQYF.

The V and J genes are TRBV28 and TRBJ2-7; 7 nucleotides line up with TRBD1. This CDR3 has 13 amino acids. Trimming removed 6 bases from V and 5 bases from J; junction bases left unmatched: 7. CDR1 and CDR2 from the germline V gene are MDHEN and SYDVKM. CDR3 sequence reads: CASRRQGGDEQYF. The DNA of the CDR3 is TGTGCCAGCAGGAGACAGGGTGGCGACGAGCAGTACTTC.

The chain recombines TRBV19 with TRBJ2-1; TRBD1 matches 9 bases. Germline V gives CDR1 LNHDA, CDR2 SQIVND (reference sequence). CDR3 length equals 14 residues. V was clipped by 7 bases and J by 7 bases; unmatched bases: 8. The CDR3 loop is CASIDGQGINEQFF. CDR3 bases: TGTGCCAGTATTGACGGACAGGGGATAAATGAGCAGTTCTTC.

The chain carries TRBV2 and TRBJ1-1, with TRBD1 as a possible D gene (5 bases). Germline-derived CDR1 and CDR2 are SNHLY and FYNNEI. Trimming left V 5 bases short and J 8 bases short, with 9 bases between. This CDR3 is built from 11 residues. CDR3 in DNA: TGTGCCAGCAGTTTTACAGGCGAAGCTTTCTTT. As protein: CASSFTGEAFF.

This chain links TRBV28 with TRBJ1-2; the D is unclear. Germline V gene data show CDR1 as MDHEN and CDR2 as SYDVKM. The CDR3 is 12 amino acids. Trimming pared 2 bases from V and 8 bases from J, leaving 9 bases between. The CDR3 bases are TGTGCCAGCAGTTTAAGTGCGGGAGGCTACACCTTC. This codes for CASSLSAGGYTF.

This rearrangement joins TRBV28 to TRBJ1-2, with D perhaps TRBD1 (6 bases). Germline CDR1 MDHEN, CDR2 SYDVKM. V lost 6 bases and J 4 bases, leaving 18 bases between the germline ends. The length of the CDR3 is 15 residues. In DNA, the CDR3 is TGTGCCAGCAGGGTGGGACAAGACGACAGCTATGGCTACACCTTC. Translating gives CASRVGQDDSYGYTF.

The CDR3 DNA reads as TGCGCCAGCAGCTTGGTGGCATCTGGGGCCAACGTCCTGACTTTC. Protein product: CASSLVASGANVLTF. V and J are TRBV5-1 and TRBJ2-6; the D is unclear. CDR3 size: 15 residues. With 0 bases removed from V and 1 base from J, the gap between germline ends came to 5 bases. Germline V gives CDR1 SGHRS, CDR2 YFSETQ.

In this sample, this clone turned up once. The chain carries TRBV6-5 and TRBJ1-2; 8 bases map to TRBD1. V trimming: 6 bases; J trimming: 7 bases; junction bases outside the gene matches: 10. The CDR3 covers 14 residues. Germline CDR1 and CDR2: MNHEY and SVGAGI. The CDR3 nucleotides read TGTGCCAGCAGACCATTCGACAGGGGAGGTGGCTACACCTTC. It yields the protein CASRPFDRGGGYTF.

This chain uses TRBV4-1 with TRBJ1-1; maybe TRBD1 (5 bases). Trimming stripped 7 bases from V and 8 bases from J, with 23 bases between. Germline lookup yields CDR1 MGHRA and CDR2 YSYEKL. This CDR3 contains 15 residues. The CDR3 here is CASNPAGQGGSEAFF. As DNA, the CDR3 is TGCGCCAGCAACCCGGCGGGCCAGGGTGGATCGGAAGCTTTCTTT.

This clone was counted once. The rearrangement uses TRBV7-9 and TRBJ2-5; 9 nucleotides align to TRBD1. Matching the DNA end better, TRBJ2-7 makes the J call doubtful. In germline, CDR1 is SEHNR, CDR2 FQNEAQ (reference sequence). This CDR3 contains 17 residues. The CDR3 protein is CASSLLPPGQGSYEQYF. The CDR3 DNA follows: TGTGCCAGCAGCTTACTCCCGCCGGGACAGGGAAGCTACGAGCAGTACTTC.

The chain combines TRBV7-3 with TRBJ2-3; D not resolved. V lost 0 bases to trimming and J lost 0 bases, with 7 bases between them. CDR3 length: 15 residues. Per the germline V gene, CDR1 is SGHTA and CDR2 is FQGTGA. The CDR3 region has the DNA TGTGCCAGCAGCTTAACAGGCTCTAGCACAGATACGCAGTATTTT. This sequence encodes CASSLTGSSTDTQYF. Using reference TRBV7-3 and TRBJ2-3 for the parts outside the CDR3, the full variable domain is GAGVSQTPSNKVTEKGKYVELRCDPISGHTALYWYRQSLGQGPEFLIYFQGTGAADDSGLPNDRFFAVRPEGSVSTLKIQRTERGDSAVYLCASSLTGSSTDTQYFGPGTRLTVL.

The rearrangement uses TRBV11-3 and TRBJ1-1; tentative D call: TRBD1 (5 bases). CDR1 and CDR2 from the germline V gene are SGHNT and YENEEA. V dropped 5 bases and J dropped 1 base, with 11 bases sitting between them. The CDR3 is 14 residues long. DNA of the CDR3: TGTGCCAGCAGCCATGACAGTAAGAACACTGAAGCTTTCTTT. Translated, it gives CASSHDSKNTEAFF.

This chain links TRBV28 with TRBJ2-7; D remains ambiguous. Trimming pared 3 bases from V and 3 bases from J, leaving 12 bases between. CDR1 is MDHEN and CDR2 is SYDVKM in the germline V gene. This CDR3 spans 14 amino acids. The CDR3 coding sequence is TGTGCCAGCAGTTTGGTGGAAAGTAACTACGAGCAGTACTTC. This sequence encodes CASSLVESNYEQYF.

The V and J genes are TRBV5-1 and TRBJ1-1, with TRBD1 as a possible D gene (5 bases). The V gene lost 4 bases and the J gene lost 7 bases, with 17 bases spanning the gap. Germline CDR1 and CDR2: SGHRS and YFSETQ. This CDR3 is built from 14 residues. DNA of the CDR3: TGCGCCAGCAGCCCCCCCGGACAAACAAGTGAAGCTTTCTTT. This translates into CASSPPGQTSEAFF.

The gene calls are TRBV18 and TRBJ2-5; D ambiguous. V gave up 3 bases and J gave up 4 bases, with 9 bases separating them. The CDR3 sequence is 13 residues long. CDR1 and CDR2 (germline): KGHSH, LQKENI. The CDR3 sequence: CASSPGNRETQYF. CDR3 nucleotide sequence: TGTGCCAGCTCACCGGGAAATAGAGAGACCCAGTACTTC.

The rearrangement links TRBV27 to TRBJ1-2; D call uncertain. This CDR3 contains 14 residues. Trimming removed 2 bases from V and 0 bases from J, with 7 bases in between. Germline V gene lookup returns CDR1 MNHEY and CDR2 SMNVEV (reference sequence). CDR3 nucleotides: TGTGCCAGCAGTTTAAGTTGGACTAACTATGGCTACACCTTC. This encodes CASSLSWTNYGYTF.

This chain connects TRBV20-1 to TRBJ2-5; D call uncertain. The CDR3 is made up of 10 amino acids. The V end was cut by 5 bases, the J end by 5 bases, with 6 bases between. The germline V gene encodes CDR1 DFQATT and CDR2 SNEGSKA (reference sequence). The CDR3 spells CSAWAETQYF. CDR3 DNA sequence: TGCAGTGCTTGGGCGGAGACCCAGTACTTC.

This clone showed up just once. The chain recombines TRBV5-1 with TRBJ2-7; no firm D call. The germline V gene has CDR1 SGHRS and CDR2 YFSETQ. Trimming shortened V by 0 bases and J by 7 bases, and 17 bases separated the two germline ends. The CDR3 is made up of 15 amino acids. In DNA form, the CDR3 reads TGCGCCAGCAGCTTGGACCGATCGACGGCTGGAGAGCAGTACTTC. Translated: CASSLDRSTAGEQYF.

This chain links TRBV28 with TRBJ1-2; D is unclear. Per the germline V gene, CDR1 is MDHEN and CDR2 is SYDVKM. The CDR3 loop spans 14 amino acids. V gave up 7 bases and J gave up 0 bases, with 12 bases separating them. CDR3 in DNA: TGTGCCAGCACTACTCTCGCGGCTAACTATGGCTACACCTTC. Encoded protein: CASTTLAANYGYTF.

This rearrangement joins TRBV6-1 to TRBJ2-1; 12 bases map to TRBD2. This CDR3 comprises 14 residues. The trim removed 6 bases at V and 3 bases at J, leaving 0 bases unmatched. The germline V gene encodes CDR1 MNHNS and CDR2 SASEGT. For the CDR3, the DNA is TGTGCCAGCAGACTAGCGGGGGGCTACAATGAGCAGTTCTTC. Its protein product is CASRLAGGYNEQFF.

The V and J genes are TRBV6-5 and TRBJ2-7; D possibly uses TRBD1 or TRBD2 (5 bases each). Germline lookup yields CDR1 MNHEY and CDR2 SVGAGI. Trimming took 6 bases from V and 2 from J, leaving 17 bases between them. CDR3 size: 15 residues. CDR3 in amino acids: CASSHNFGGTYEQYF. The DNA for the CDR3 is TGTGCCAGCAGCCATAATTTTGGGGGTACCTACGAGCAGTACTTC.

CDR3 nucleotide sequence: TGTGCCAGCAGCCGGGGGGCGGGAAGGGTCGGTGAGCAGTTCTTC. This translates into CASSRGAGRVGEQFF. J is TRBJ2-1 and V is TRBV6-5; the D gene is possibly TRBD2 (7 bases). This CDR3 spans 15 amino acids. From germline, CDR1 is MNHEY and CDR2 SVGAGI. V lost 6 bases, J lost 9 bases, and 21 bases lay in between.

The chain employs TRBV18 and TRBJ2-3, with 11 bases identical to TRBD2. In germline, CDR1 is KGHSH, CDR2 LQKENI. The CDR3 runs 18 residues. Trimming removed 4 bases from V and 2 bases from J; junction bases left unmatched: 11. The CDR3 loop reads CASSRVPVTSGTTDTQYF. CDR3 DNA: TGTGCCAGCTCACGGGTCCCAGTGACTAGCGGGACCACAGATACGCAGTATTTT. Complete variable domain (other parts from reference TRBV18 and TRBJ2-3): NAGVMQNPRHLVRRRGQEARLRCSPMKGHSHVYWYRQLPEEGLKFMVYLQKENIIDESGMPKERFSAEFPKEGPSILRIQQVVRGDSAAYFCASSRVPVTSGTTDTQYFGPGTRLTVL.

The rearrangement links TRBV28 to TRBJ2-5; D uncertain. V lost 4 bases, J lost 3 bases, and 6 bases lay in between. This CDR3 comprises 12 residues. Germline CDR1 MDHEN, CDR2 SYDVKM. The CDR3 DNA reads TGTGCCAGCAGTTGGCAGAAAGAGACCCAGTACTTC. Its translation is CASSWQKETQYF.

The chain has TRBV10-1 and TRBJ2-7, with 10 bases lining up with TRBD1. Germline loops: CDR1 WNHNN, CDR2 SYGVQD (reference sequence). V gave up 2 bases and J gave up 3 bases; unmatched junction bases: 4. CDR3 length equals 15 residues. As DNA, the CDR3 is TGCGCCAGCAGTGAGGAGACAGGGGGCATCTACGAGCAGTACTTC. This codes for CASSEETGGIYEQYF.

The V call is TRBV18, the J call TRBJ2-2; perhaps TRBD1 as D (6 bases). The CDR3 runs 16 residues. The V end lost 5 bases, the J end lost 2 bases, and 15 bases lay between the germline ends. From germline, CDR1 is KGHSH and CDR2 LQKENI. In DNA, the CDR3 is TGTGCCAGCTCAGCACAATCGGGACAAAACACCGGGGAGCTGTTTTTT. Its protein is CASSAQSGQNTGELFF.

The CDR3 DNA follows: TGTGCCAGCAGCCAAGTGGGCAGCAGGGGGCCGGGCGAGCAGTACTTC. It codes for CASSQVGSRGPGEQYF. The V and J genes are TRBV4-2 and TRBJ2-7; 8 bases are shared with TRBD1. CDR1 LGHNA and CDR2 YNFKEQ come from the germline V gene. Trimming cost V 1 base and J 6 bases; bases outside gene matches: 11. This CDR3 is 16 amino acids long.

J is TRBJ2-3 and V is TRBV28; TRBD2 matches at 9 bases. J was trimmed by 2 bases and V by 8 bases; bases with no gene match: 2. This CDR3 region has 13 residues. Germline V gene data show CDR1 as MDHEN and CDR2 as SYDVKM. CDR3 amino acids: CASLAGDTDTQYF. The CDR3 nucleotides are TGTGCCAGCTTAGCGGGAGACACAGATACGCAGTATTTT.